The rows below give T cell receptor beta chains drawn from one sample of a study of T-cell memory formation after mild COVID-19. Using its own MiXCR run on the 5' RACE reads, TCRdb lists one record per CDR3 protein. In the table there are approximately 570,000 distinct CDR3 sequences, around 17% of which are singletons. Sequencing was performed on PBMCs or a T cell subset sorted from them (not recorded which). The receptors come from an adult woman who had mild COVID-19 (a few samples of this study predate the infection). Cell type and time point are not known. The CDR3 runs from the conserved cysteine through the conserved F or W. The D gene is left open where the match is weak. The listing skips clone size in some rows; elsewhere it reads once, few, many or a size class.

clone size	V gene	J gene	D gene	CDR3 protein	CDR3 DNA
few	TRBV5-4	TRBJ1-3	TRBD1	CASSGTGGGNTIYF	TGTGCCAGCAGCGGGACAGGGGGTGGAAACACCATATATTTT
once	TRBV2	TRBJ2-5	TRBD1	CASSEALNRGPQETQYF	TGTGCCAGCAGTGAAGCGCTGAACAGGGGGCCTCAAGAGACCCAGTACTTC
-	TRBV10-3	TRBJ1-6	TRBD1	CAISDIGTGISPLHF	TGTGCCATCAGTGATATCGGGACAGGGATTTCACCCCTCCACTTT
-	TRBV12-3/TRBV12-4	TRBJ1-5	TRBD1	CASSTTGRSNQPQHF	TGTGCCAGCAGTACGACAGGGAGGAGCAATCAGCCCCAGCATTTT
few	TRBV9	TRBJ2-3	TRBD2	CASSASSGGLDTQYF	TGTGCCAGCAGCGCCTCTAGCGGGGGACTGGATACGCAGTATTTT
few	TRBV7-3	TRBJ2-3	TRBD2	CASSLIGGGGTDTQYF	TGTGCCAGCAGCTTAATTGGCGGGGGAGGCACAGATACGCAGTATTTT
few	TRBV29-1	TRBJ2-2	-	CSVEGVTGELFF	TGCAGCGTTGAGGGGGTGACCGGGGAGCTGTTTTTT
-	TRBV27	TRBJ2-1	-	CASSLSPWGEQFF	TGTGCCAGCAGTTTAAGCCCCTGGGGAGAGCAGTTCTTC
-	TRBV4-1	TRBJ1-5	-	CASSLTGLGSNQPQHF	TGCGCCAGCAGCCTCACAGGGTTAGGGAGCAATCAGCCCCAGCATTTT
many	TRBV12-3/TRBV12-4	TRBJ2-7	TRBD1	CASSPTGSSSYEQYF	TGTGCCAGCAGCCCGACAGGGTCGAGCTCCTACGAGCAGTACTTC
few	TRBV12-5	TRBJ2-1	TRBD2	CASGLFRTSGSYNEQFF	TGTGCTAGTGGTTTGTTCCGGACTAGCGGTTCCTACAATGAGCAGTTCTTC
few	TRBV6-2/TRBV6-3	TRBJ1-1	TRBD1	CASSSQIGTDTEAFF	TGTGCCAGCAGCTCACAAATCGGGACAGACACTGAAGCTTTCTTT
-	TRBV6-1	TRBJ2-7	-	CASNLDRSAYEQYF	TGTGCCAGCAATCTAGACAGGTCCGCCTACGAGCAGTACTTC
-	TRBV27	TRBJ2-3	TRBD1	CASHTIRGRTDTQYF	TGTGCCAGCCATACTATCAGGGGGCGCACAGATACGCAGTATTTT
-	TRBV2	TRBJ2-5	TRBD2	CASSDRAGGETQYF	TGTGCCAGCAGTGATCGAGCGGGGGGTGAGACCCAGTACTTC
-	TRBV12-3/TRBV12-4	TRBJ1-1	TRBD1	CASSSSLTGGLRAFF	TGTGCCAGCAGTTCCTCCCTGACAGGGGGGCTTAGAGCTTTCTTT
-	TRBV19	TRBJ2-1	TRBD2	CATRLAGYSEQFF	TGTGCCACCAGACTAGCGGGGTATAGTGAGCAGTTCTTC
few	TRBV30	TRBJ2-5	-	CAWSRGKASGPTAQYF	TGTGCCTGGAGTAGGGGGAAGGCTAGCGGACCCACGGCCCAGTACTTC
-	TRBV7-9	TRBJ1-2	-	CASSSDLDRYGYTF	TGTGCCAGCAGCTCCGACCTGGACCGGTATGGCTACACCTTC
-	TRBV20-1	TRBJ2-3	-	CSTSGRRTDTQYF	TGCAGTACTAGTGGCCGGCGCACAGATACGCAGTATTTT
-	TRBV12-5	TRBJ2-3	-	CASGETNTQYF	TGTGCTAGTGGAGAGACCAATACGCAGTATTTT
-	TRBV3-1	TRBJ2-1	TRBD1	CASSLKGTGTYNEQFF	TGTGCCAGCAGCCTAAAAGGGACAGGGACCTACAATGAGCAGTTCTTC
-	TRBV6-5	TRBJ2-3	-	CASEQADTQYF	TGTGCCAGTGAACAGGCAGATACGCAGTATTTT
-	TRBV4-1	TRBJ2-3	-	CASSTYPDTQYF	TGCGCCAGCAGCACCTATCCAGATACGCAGTATTTT
few	TRBV11-2	TRBJ2-1	TRBD1	CASSLGQVIVRYNEQFF	TGTGCCAGCAGCCTCGGACAGGTTATTGTCAGGTACAATGAGCAGTTCTTC
few	TRBV12-3/TRBV12-4	TRBJ1-1	-	CASSPVSWSTEAFF	TGTGCCAGCAGCCCTGTATCGTGGAGCACTGAAGCTTTCTTT
few	TRBV27	TRBJ2-5	TRBD1	CASSLNGQGARETQYF	TGTGCCAGCAGTTTAAACGGACAGGGGGCTCGGGAGACCCAGTACTTC
-	TRBV20-1	TRBJ1-2	-	CSAGYMTNYGYTF	TGCAGTGCTGGCTACATGACGAACTATGGCTACACCTTC
few	TRBV19	TRBJ1-1	-	CASSYSRGGNPEAFF	TGTGCCAGTAGCTACTCCCGGGGGGGGAACCCTGAAGCTTTCTTT
many	TRBV7-2	TRBJ2-1	-	CASLTSWGEQFF	TGTGCCAGCCTTACTAGTTGGGGTGAGCAGTTCTTC
many	TRBV27	TRBJ2-7	-	CASSFGTSSYEQYF	TGTGCCAGCAGTTTCGGCACCAGCTCCTACGAGCAGTACTTC
-	TRBV7-8	TRBJ1-2	-	CASSHSRSGAPNYGYTF	TGTGCCAGCAGCCACTCGAGGTCCGGGGCGCCGAACTATGGCTACACCTTC
-	TRBV19	TRBJ1-1	-	CASSWAANTEAFF	TGTGCCAGTAGTTGGGCAGCGAACACTGAAGCTTTCTTT
few	TRBV20-1	TRBJ2-5	-	CSARDPRDASETQYF	TGCAGTGCTAGGGACCCTCGGGACGCCTCAGAGACCCAGTACTTC
-	TRBV2	TRBJ1-1	-	CARGEGSMNTEAFF	TGTGCCAGAGGGGAGGGGAGCATGAACACTGAAGCTTTCTTT
-	TRBV6-1	TRBJ1-5	-	CASSGQGREAQHF	TGTGCCAGCAGTGGGCAGGGGCGCGAGGCCCAGCATTTT
few	TRBV19	TRBJ2-7	TRBD2	CASSMSAGGYEQYF	TGTGCCAGTAGTATGTCGGCGGGAGGGTACGAGCAGTACTTC
-	TRBV7-6	TRBJ2-2	TRBD1	CASRDSGTGELFF	TGTGCCAGCCGGGACAGTGGAACCGGGGAGCTGTTTTTT
few	TRBV7-2	TRBJ2-7	-	CVSSRFVLDEQYF	TGTGTCAGCAGCCGATTTGTTTTGGACGAGCAGTACTTC
few	TRBV12-3/TRBV12-4	TRBJ1-1	-	CASTLQELNTEAFF	TGTGCCAGCACCTTGCAAGAGCTGAACACTGAAGCTTTCTTT
-	TRBV6-2/TRBV6-3	TRBJ2-3	TRBD2	CASRPTSGSGLDTQYF	TGTGCCAGCAGACCAACTAGCGGGAGTGGGCTGGATACGCAGTATTTT
few	TRBV6-5	TRBJ2-7	-	CAVGSPPSYEQYF	TGTGCTGTGGGGTCTCCCCCGTCCTACGAGCAGTACTTC
-	TRBV12-3/TRBV12-4	TRBJ1-5	TRBD1	CASTLTGLNQPQHF	TGTGCCAGCACCTTGACAGGGTTAAATCAGCCCCAGCATTTT
many	TRBV7-2	TRBJ2-7	TRBD1	CASSRDRASDEQYF	TGTGCCAGCAGCCGGGACAGGGCGTCCGACGAGCAGTACTTC
-	TRBV6-1	TRBJ2-7	-	CASRWTDIRPQSSYEQYF	TGTGCCAGCAGGTGGACGGACATTCGGCCCCAGAGCTCCTACGAGCAGTACTTC
-	TRBV20-1	TRBJ2-5	-	CSPYQETQYF	TGCAGTCCGTACCAAGAGACCCAGTACTTC
few	TRBV4-1	TRBJ2-1	TRBD2	CASSPSGAEYNEQFF	TGCGCCAGCAGCCCAAGCGGGGCGGAGTACAATGAGCAGTTCTTC
many	TRBV7-9	TRBJ1-1	-	CASSLGQAVEAFF	TGTGCCAGCAGCTTAGGGCAAGCGGTTGAAGCTTTCTTT
-	TRBV20-1	TRBJ1-5	-	CSARSPAAAYQPQHF	TGCAGTGCTAGATCCCCGGCCGCGGCCTATCAGCCCCAGCATTTT
-	TRBV20-1	TRBJ2-7	-	CSARDFQTYEQYF	TGCAGTGCTAGGGACTTCCAGACCTACGAGCAGTACTTC
-	TRBV7-2	TRBJ1-6	-	CASSLGTDLSYNSPLHF	TGTGCCAGCAGCTTAGGGACGGACCTCTCCTATAATTCACCCCTCCACTTT
once	TRBV15	TRBJ1-1	-	CATSRDPTAPRVGAFF	TGTGCCACCAGCAGAGATCCAACAGCCCCCCGAGTCGGAGCTTTCTTT
few	TRBV5-6	TRBJ1-1	-	CASSLVVLTTEAFF	TGTGCCAGCAGCTTGGTCGTACTAACCACTGAAGCTTTCTTT
-	TRBV6-5	TRBJ1-2	-	CASSNTPTGLNYGYTF	TGTGCCAGCAGTAATACCCCAACAGGTCTGAACTATGGCTACACCTTC
few	TRBV29-1	TRBJ2-2	-	CSVADRLNTGELFF	TGCAGCGTTGCCGACAGACTGAACACCGGGGAGCTGTTTTTT
-	TRBV5-1	TRBJ2-7	TRBD1	CASSLGQGSHEQYF	TGCGCCAGCAGCTTGGGACAGGGAAGCCACGAGCAGTACTTC
-	TRBV7-7	TRBJ2-5	TRBD2	CASSLVVAGAAQETQYF	TGTGCTAGCAGCTTAGTGGTTGCGGGAGCTGCCCAAGAGACCCAGTACTTC
-	TRBV14	TRBJ2-7	-	CASSLVRDTHEQYF	TGTGCCAGCAGCCTGGTCCGGGACACACACGAGCAGTACTTC
many	TRBV7-9	TRBJ2-3	-	CASSPSRSADTQYF	TGTGCCAGCAGCCCAAGCCGTAGCGCAGATACGCAGTATTTT
-	TRBV7-9	TRBJ2-5	TRBD2	CASRETSGTPYQETQYF	TGTGCCAGCAGAGAGACTAGCGGAACTCCCTATCAAGAGACCCAGTACTTC